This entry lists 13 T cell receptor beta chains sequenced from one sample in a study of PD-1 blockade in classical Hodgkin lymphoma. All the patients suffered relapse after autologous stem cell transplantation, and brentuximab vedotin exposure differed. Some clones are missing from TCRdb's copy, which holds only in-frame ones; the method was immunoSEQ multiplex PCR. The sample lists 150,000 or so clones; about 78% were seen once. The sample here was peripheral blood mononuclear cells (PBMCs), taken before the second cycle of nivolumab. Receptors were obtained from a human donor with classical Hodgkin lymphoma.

The CDR3 here is CASSVERATGELFF. The DNA for the CDR3 is TGTGCCAGCAGCGTTGAGAGGGCCACCGGGGAGCTGTTTTTT. This chain links TRBV6-1 with TRBJ2-2, with D possibly TRBD2 on 5 matching bases. Germline values: CDR1 MNHNS, CDR2 SASEGT. V was shortened by 6 bases and J by 4 bases, with 12 bases between the two germline ends. CDR3 length: 14 amino acids.

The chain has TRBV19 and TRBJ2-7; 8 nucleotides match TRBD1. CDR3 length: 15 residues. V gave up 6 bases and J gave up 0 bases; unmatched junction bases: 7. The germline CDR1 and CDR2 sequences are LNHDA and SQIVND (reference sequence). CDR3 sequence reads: CASRMDRDPSYEQYF. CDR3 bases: TGTGCCAGTAGGATGGACAGGGACCCCTCCTACGAGCAGTACTTC.

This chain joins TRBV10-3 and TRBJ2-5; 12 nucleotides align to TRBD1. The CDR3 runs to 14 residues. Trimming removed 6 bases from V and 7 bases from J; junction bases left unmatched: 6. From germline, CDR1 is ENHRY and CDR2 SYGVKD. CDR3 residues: CAIRGQGAQWTQYF. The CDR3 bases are TGTGCCATCAGGGGACAGGGGGCACAATGGACCCAGTACTTC.

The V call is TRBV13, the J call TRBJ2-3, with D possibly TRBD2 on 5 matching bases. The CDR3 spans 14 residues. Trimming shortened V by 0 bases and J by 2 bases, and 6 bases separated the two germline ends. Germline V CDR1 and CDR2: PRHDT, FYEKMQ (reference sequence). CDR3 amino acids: CASSLGGITDTQYF. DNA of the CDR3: TGTGCCAGCAGCTTAGGCGGGATCACAGATACGCAGTATTTT.

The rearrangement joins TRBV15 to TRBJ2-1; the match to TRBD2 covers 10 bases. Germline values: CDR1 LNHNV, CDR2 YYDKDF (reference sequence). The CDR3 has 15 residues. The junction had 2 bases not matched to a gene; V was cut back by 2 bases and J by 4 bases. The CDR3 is CATSRIAGGYNEQFF. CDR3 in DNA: TGTGCCACCAGCAGAATAGCGGGAGGATACAATGAGCAGTTCTTC. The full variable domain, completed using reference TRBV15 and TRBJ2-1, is DAMVIQNPRYQVTQFGKPVTLSCSQTLNHNVMYWYQQKSSQAPKLLFHYYDKDFNNEADTPDNFQSRRPNTSFCFLDIRSPGLGDTAMYLCATSRIAGGYNEQFFGPGTRLTVL.

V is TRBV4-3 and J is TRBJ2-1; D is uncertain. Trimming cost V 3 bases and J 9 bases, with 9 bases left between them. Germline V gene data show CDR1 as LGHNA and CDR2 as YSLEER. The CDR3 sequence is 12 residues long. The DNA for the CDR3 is TGCGCCAGCAGCCAGAATTTCGGTGAGCAGTTCTTC. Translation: CASSQNFGEQFF.

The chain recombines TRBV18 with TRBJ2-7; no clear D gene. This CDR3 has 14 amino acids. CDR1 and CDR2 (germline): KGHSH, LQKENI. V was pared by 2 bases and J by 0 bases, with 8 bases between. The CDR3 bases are TGTGCCAGCTCACCAGGTTTTAGCTCCTACGAGCAGTACTTC. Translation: CASSPGFSSYEQYF.

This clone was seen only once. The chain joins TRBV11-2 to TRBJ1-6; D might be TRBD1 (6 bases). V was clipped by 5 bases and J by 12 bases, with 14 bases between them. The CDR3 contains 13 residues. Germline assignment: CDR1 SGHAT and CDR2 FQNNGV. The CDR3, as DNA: TGTGCCAGCAGCCCCTCGGGGGGCCTACCCCTCCACTTT. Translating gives CASSPSGGLPLHF.

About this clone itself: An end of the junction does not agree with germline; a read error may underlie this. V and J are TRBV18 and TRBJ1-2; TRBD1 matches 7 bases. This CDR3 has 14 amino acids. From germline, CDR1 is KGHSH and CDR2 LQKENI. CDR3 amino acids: CASSPQQGNSGYTF. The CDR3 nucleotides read TGTGCCAGCTCACCACAACAGGGGAACTCTGGCTACACCTTC.

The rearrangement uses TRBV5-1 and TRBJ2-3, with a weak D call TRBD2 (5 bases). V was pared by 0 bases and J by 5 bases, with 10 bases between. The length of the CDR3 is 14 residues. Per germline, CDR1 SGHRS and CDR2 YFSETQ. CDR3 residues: CASSLGGPEDTQYF. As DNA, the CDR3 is TGCGCCAGCAGCTTGGGAGGGCCTGAAGATACGCAGTATTTT.

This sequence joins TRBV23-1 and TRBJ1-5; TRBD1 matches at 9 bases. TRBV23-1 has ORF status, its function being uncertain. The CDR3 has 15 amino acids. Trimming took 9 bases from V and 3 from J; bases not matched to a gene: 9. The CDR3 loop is CAREGDRDPNQPQHF. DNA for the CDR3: TGCGCCAGAGAGGGGGACAGGGATCCCAATCAGCCCCAGCATTTT.

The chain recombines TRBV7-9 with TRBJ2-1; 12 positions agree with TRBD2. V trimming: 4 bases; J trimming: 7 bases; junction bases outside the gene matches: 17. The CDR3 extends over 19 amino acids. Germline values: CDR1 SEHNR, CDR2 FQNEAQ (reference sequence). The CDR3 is CASSSPDVLAGGPGNEQFF. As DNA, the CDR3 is TGTGCCAGCAGCTCACCCGATGTTCTAGCGGGGGGGCCGGGTAATGAGCAGTTCTTC. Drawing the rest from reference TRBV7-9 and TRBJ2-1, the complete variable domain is DTGVSQNPRHKITKRGQNVTFRCDPISEHNRLYWYRQTLGQGPEFLTYFQNEAQLEKSRLLSDRFSAERPKGSFSTLEIQRTEQGDSAMYLCASSSPDVLAGGPGNEQFFGPGTRLTVL.

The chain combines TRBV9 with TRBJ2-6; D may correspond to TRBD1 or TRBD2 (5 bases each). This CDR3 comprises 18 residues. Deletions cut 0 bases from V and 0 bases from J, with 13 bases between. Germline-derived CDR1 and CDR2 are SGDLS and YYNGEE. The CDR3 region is CASSVGRGYHSGANVLTF. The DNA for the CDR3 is TGTGCCAGCAGCGTAGGCCGGGGCTACCACTCTGGGGCCAACGTCCTGACTTTC.